This T cell receptor beta chain came from a study of T cells in localized non-small cell lung cancer. Only in-frame clones appear in the TCRdb table, and some are missing; sequencing was by immunoSEQ multiplex PCR. Found here are 50,000 to 70,000 clones, roughly 79% of them singletons; the top ten hold under 5%. Germline V gives CDR1 ENHRY, CDR2 SYGVKD. J was trimmed by 4 bases and V by 3 bases; bases with no gene match: 7. The CDR3 sequence is 16 residues long. This clone was counted between two and nine times. This chain connects TRBV10-3 to TRBJ1-3; TRBD1 aligns across 9 bases. This specimen was PBMCs, taken before any cancer treatment. The sequence derives from a man aged 40-75 years with stage II lung adenocarcinoma. The CDR3 loop is CAISDPGTGTGNTIYF. The CDR3 coding sequence is TGTGCCATCAGTGATCCCGGGACAGGGACAGGAAACACCATATATTTT.